The 29 T cell receptor beta chains below all came from one sample that was sequenced in a study of T cells in Graves' hyperthyroidism and ophthalmopathy (dated by TCRdb to the late 2010s). Library preparation employed multiplex PCR. Instrument used: Illumina HiSeq 2000. TCR beta CDR3 regions were amplified from RNA transcripts. A first-round RT-PCR of the TCR CDR3 used the HTBI primer set with the Qiagen OneStep RT-PCR kit. The public reads were run again by TCRdb, first through fastp at Q25 and then through MiXCR, and only productive beta chains were kept. Rows are unified per CDR3 protein, each entry keeping the most common DNA and genes. For this sample there are roughly 380,000 distinct CDR3 sequences; roughly 13% appear just once. Less than 6.5% of the sample is held by the ten biggest clonotypes. Sequenced input: blood. The receptor source for this set is a woman under 30 with Graves' hyperthyroidism.

This clonotype was observed at least ten times. The rearrangement joins TRBV3-1 to TRBJ2-5; 11 bases fit TRBD2. The CDR3 extends over 15 amino acids. The J segment lost 5 bases and the V segment lost 5 bases, leaving 7 bases of the junction unmatched. Germline values: CDR1 LGHDT, CDR2 YNNKEL (reference sequence). Here the CDR3 reads CASSGIAGGPETQYF. The CDR3 DNA is TGTGCCAGCAGCGGAATAGCGGGAGGGCCGGAGACCCAGTACTTC.

Turning to this clonotype: At one of its ends the junction is not consistent with the germline gene, which may arise from a read error. The chain carries TRBV5-1 and TRBJ2-1, with 7 bases lining up with TRBD1. This CDR3 is built from 12 residues. CDR1 is SGHRS, CDR2 YFSETQ, per germline. CDR3 amino acids: CASSTGANEQFF. DNA of the CDR3: TGTGCCAGCAGCACAGGGGCGAATGAGCAGTTCTTC.

This clonotype was detected many times. This chain links TRBV6-1 with TRBJ2-7; D possibly matches TRBD1 or TRBD2 (5 bases each). The V and J ends lost 6 bases and 3 bases respectively, with 15 bases between them. Germline V CDR1 and CDR2: MNHNS, SASEGT. This CDR3 contains 14 residues. CDR3 region: CASRWTRGYYEQYF. In DNA, the CDR3 is TGTGCCAGCAGGTGGACGAGGGGTTACTACGAGCAGTACTTC.

With respect to this clonotype: This clone may be a read error of a much larger clone one base away. The chain uses TRBV29-1 and TRBJ1-1; no firm D call. Trimming shortened V by 5 bases and J by 0 bases, and 10 bases separated the two germline ends. The CDR3 totals 13 residues. Germline CDR1 reads SQVTM; CDR2 reads ANQGSEA. The CDR3 nucleotides are TGCAGCGTTAAAGGCAAGCTGAACACTGAAGCTTTCTTT. It translates to CSVKGKLNTEAFF.

The sample holds many counts of this clonotype. The chain employs TRBV6-1 and TRBJ1-1, with D maybe TRBD1 (5 bases). Trimming took 5 bases from V and 4 from J, leaving 14 bases between them. There are 14 residues in the CDR3. Germline assignment: CDR1 MNHNS and CDR2 SASEGT. CDR3 coding DNA: TGTGCCAGCAGTTCCTCAGGGTGGGGCACTGAAGCTTTCTTT. Amino acid sequence: CASSSSGWGTEAFF.

At least ten counts were recorded for this clonotype. The chain uses TRBV7-3 and TRBJ1-1; unclear D gene. The CDR3 length is 13 residues. The V gene's germline CDR1 is SGHTA and CDR2 FQGTGA. V was clipped by 6 bases and J by 3 bases, with 11 bases between them. CDR3 residues: CASSRSRDTEAFF. The CDR3 nucleotides are TGTGCCAGCAGTCGTAGCAGAGACACTGAAGCTTTCTTT.

There are a few counts of this clonotype. The chain is built from TRBV9 and TRBJ1-1; possible D gene TRBD1, 6 bases. Germline CDR1 reads SGDLS; CDR2 reads YYNGEE. This CDR3 is 15 amino acids long. V was pared by 2 bases and J by 7 bases, with 18 bases between. Here the CDR3 DNA reads TGTGCCAGCAGCGTCGTCGGGACACCGGAGTTTGAAGCTTTCTTT. Translated, it gives CASSVVGTPEFEAFF.

The V and J genes are TRBV19 and TRBJ1-1, with TRBD1 as a possible D gene (6 bases). Germline V gene lookup returns CDR1 LNHDA and CDR2 SQIVND (reference sequence). The length of the CDR3 is 13 residues. The V gene lost 5 bases and the J gene lost 6 bases, with 13 bases spanning the gap. This CDR3 is CASSLGGPPEAFF. CDR3 DNA sequence: TGTGCCAGTAGTCTGGGGGGGCCCCCTGAAGCTTTCTTT. Together with reference TRBV19 and TRBJ1-1, the CDR3 gives the full variable domain: DGGITQSPKYLFRKEGQNVTLSCEQNLNHDAMYWYRQDPGQGLRLIYYSQIVNDFQKGDIAEGYSVSREKKESFPLTVTSAQKNPTAFYLCASSLGGPPEAFFGQGTRLTVV.

The chain carries TRBV5-1 and TRBJ2-1, with unresolved D. CDR1 SGHRS and CDR2 YFSETQ come from the germline V gene. The CDR3 runs to 15 residues. V shed 0 bases and J shed 2 bases, with 9 bases lying between them. In DNA, the CDR3 is TGCGCCAGCAGCTTGGTCCCCGGGCCCTACAATGAGCAGTTCTTC. Translation gives CASSLVPGPYNEQFF.

This clonotype was seen ten or more times. The chain links TRBV18 to TRBJ1-1; D is possibly TRBD1 (5 bases). Trimming removed 0 bases at V and 5 bases at J, with 10 bases between. Germline V gives CDR1 KGHSH, CDR2 LQKENI. The CDR3 loop spans 14 amino acids. DNA for the CDR3: TGTGCCAGCTCACCACCGAAGGCAGGGACTGAAGCTTTCTTT. It yields the protein CASSPPKAGTEAFF.

This chain links TRBV20-1 with TRBJ2-2; D might be TRBD1 or TRBD2, each matching 7 bases. The V end was cut by 4 bases, the J end by 3 bases, with 21 bases between. Germline CDR1 and CDR2: DFQATT and SNEGSKA (reference sequence). CDR3 length: 17 amino acids. The CDR3: CSATNRGGGSHTGELFF. The CDR3 nucleotides read TGCAGTGCTACAAACCGAGGGGGCGGGAGCCACACCGGGGAGCTGTTTTTT.

This clonotype was found many times. The chain couples TRBV30 to TRBJ1-5; D is perhaps TRBD1 (5 bases). Between the trimmed V and J ends, which lost 2 bases and 4 bases, there was a span of 9 bases. This CDR3 comprises 13 residues. Germline CDR1 reads GTSNPN; CDR2 reads SVGIG (reference sequence). The DNA of the CDR3 is TGTGCCTGGAGTAGGGGTCGTAATCAGCCCCAGCATTTT. As protein: CAWSRGRNQPQHF.

The table lists this clonotype with a few counts. A much larger clone differs by one base, so this may be a read error. V and J are TRBV28 and TRBJ2-1, with 13 bases aligning to TRBD2. The CDR3 loop spans 16 amino acids. CDR1 is MDHEN and CDR2 is SYDVKM in the germline V gene. CDR3 region: CAGSLLAGGRRNEQFF. The CDR3 DNA sequence: TGTGCCGGCAGTTTACTAGCGGGAGGGAGGCGAAATGAGCAGTTCTTC. Using reference TRBV28 and TRBJ2-1 for the parts outside the CDR3, the full variable domain is DVKVTQSSRYLVKRTGEKVFLECVQDMDHENMFWYRQDPGLGLRLIYFSYDVKMKEKGDIPEGYSVSREKKERFSLILESASTNQTSMYLCAGSLLAGGRRNEQFFGPGTRLTVL.

This clonotype showed up many times. The chain is built from TRBV18 and TRBJ2-3, with D unresolved. The CDR3 loop spans 15 amino acids. The germline V gene has CDR1 KGHSH and CDR2 LQKENI. Trimming removed 1 base at V and 2 bases at J, with 10 bases between. The CDR3 DNA reads as TGTGCCAGCTCACCACGAGGAACCGACACAGATACGCAGTATTTT. This codes for CASSPRGTDTDTQYF.

This clonotype was observed many times. The chain has TRBV7-9 and TRBJ2-3; perhaps TRBD2 as D (6 bases). This CDR3 comprises 14 residues. From germline, CDR1 is SEHNR and CDR2 FQNEAQ (reference sequence). Trimming took 4 bases from V and 4 from J, leaving 12 bases between them. CDR3 sequence reads: CASSSDTGADTQYF. In DNA, the CDR3 is TGTGCCAGCAGCTCCGACACGGGGGCAGATACGCAGTATTTT.

The chain joins TRBV20-1 to TRBJ2-3; 8 nucleotides line up with TRBD2. Germline assignment: CDR1 DFQATT and CDR2 SNEGSKA (reference sequence). V was pared by 0 bases and J by 2 bases, with 16 bases of the junction left unmatched. The CDR3 runs to 19 residues. CDR3 DNA sequence: TGCAGTGCTAGAGAGAACCCCAGGGTCGGACTAGCAGTCACAGATACGCAGTATTTT. It is translated as CSARENPRVGLAVTDTQYF.

This clonotype was observed a handful of times. The CDR3 loop is CASHRSGDINEKLFF. The CDR3 nucleotides read TGCGCCAGCCATCGATCAGGTGATATTAATGAAAAACTGTTTTTT. This rearrangement joins TRBV4-1 to TRBJ1-4; no definite D call. Germline loops: CDR1 MGHRA, CDR2 YSYEKL. The V end lost 8 bases, the J end lost 4 bases, and 17 bases lay between the germline ends. The CDR3 is 15 residues long.

At least ten counts were recorded for this clonotype. The V gene is TRBV6-2 or TRBV6-3, the J gene TRBJ2-1, with D uncertain. The CDR3 has 11 residues. Germline V CDR1 and CDR2: MNHEY, SVGEGT. Trimming pared 8 bases from V and 4 bases from J, leaving 6 bases between. The CDR3 DNA follows: TGTGCCAGCCGCACGTACAATGAGCAGTTCTTC. It specifies CASRTYNEQFF.

This clonotype was seen repeatedly, ten times or more. This chain uses TRBV7-9 with TRBJ1-4; D is ambiguous. The V gene's germline CDR1 is SEHNR and CDR2 FQNEAQ (reference sequence). V was clipped by 4 bases and J by 0 bases, with 12 bases between them. The CDR3 sequence is 16 residues long. Written as DNA, the CDR3 is TGTGCCAGCAGCTCGCCCCGGGCCGCAACTAATGAAAAACTGTTTTTT. Protein sequence: CASSSPRAATNEKLFF. Drawing the rest from reference TRBV7-9 and TRBJ1-4, the complete variable domain is DTGVSQNPRHKITKRGQNVTFRCDPISEHNRLYWYRQTLGQGPEFLTYFQNEAQLEKSRLLSDRFSAERPKGSFSTLEIQRTEQGDSAMYLCASSSPRAATNEKLFFGSGTQLSVL.

This clonotype occurred a few times. This chain uses TRBV9 with TRBJ2-7; 10 bases align to TRBD2. This CDR3 region has 15 residues. The V gene's germline CDR1 is SGDLS and CDR2 YYNGEE. J gave up 4 bases and V 0 bases, and 4 bases lay outside the gene matches. CDR3 protein: CASSVDSGRSYEQYF. The CDR3 region has the DNA TGTGCCAGCAGCGTAGATAGCGGGAGGAGTTACGAGCAGTACTTC.

Ten or more counts support this clonotype. The chain carries TRBV7-6 and TRBJ2-3, with D maybe TRBD2 (5 bases). Germline V gives CDR1 SGHVS, CDR2 FNYEAQ. CDR3 length equals 15 residues. The V and J ends lost 4 bases and 0 bases respectively, with 11 bases between them. The CDR3 DNA reads TGTGCCAGCAGCTACAGCGGATCTAGCACAGATACGCAGTATTTT. It translates to CASSYSGSSTDTQYF.

The chain couples TRBV9 to TRBJ1-5; TRBD1 matches at 8 bases. Per germline, CDR1 SGDLS and CDR2 YYNGEE. J lost 3 bases, V lost 4 bases, and 6 bases had no gene match. The CDR3 sequence is 15 residues long. As DNA, the CDR3 is TGTGCCAGCAGCAGAACGGGACAGGACAATCAGCCCCAGCATTTT. Translated, it gives CASSRTGQDNQPQHF.

This sequence joins TRBV30 and TRBJ2-5, with TRBD1 identical over 9 bases. The CDR3 runs 11 residues. Germline CDR1 GTSNPN, CDR2 SVGIG (reference sequence). V was pared by 0 bases and J by 11 bases, with 1 base of the junction left unmatched. The CDR3 nucleotides read TGTGCCTGGAGTGTACAGGGGGCTCAGTACTTC. Encoded protein: CAWSVQGAQYF.

V gene TRBV19 combines with J gene TRBJ1-2; a possible D gene is TRBD1 (5 bases). The ends were cut back, 4 bases at V and 9 bases at J, with 18 bases in the middle. The V gene's germline CDR1 is LNHDA and CDR2 SQIVND (reference sequence). This CDR3 has 14 amino acids. CDR3 in amino acids: CASSTPTAINRYTF. CDR3 coding DNA: TGTGCCAGTAGTACCCCGACAGCCATCAATCGCTACACCTTC.

This clonotype was counted between two and nine times. This rearrangement joins TRBV6-1 to TRBJ2-1; 8 nucleotides match TRBD2. CDR1 is MNHNS and CDR2 is SASEGT in the germline V gene. This CDR3 has 14 amino acids. Losses at the gene ends were 8 bases for V and 8 bases for J; bases not matched to a gene: 11. The CDR3, as DNA: TGTGCCAGCGCCACTAGCGGAGGGGCCCATGAGCAGTTCTTC. Translating it yields CASATSGGAHEQFF.

At least ten counts were recorded for this clonotype. The chain links TRBV28 to TRBJ2-1; D gene uncertain. Germline CDR1 MDHEN, CDR2 SYDVKM. The CDR3 extends over 13 amino acids. V was trimmed by 10 bases and J by 2 bases, leaving 12 bases between them. DNA of the CDR3: TGTGCCACCTCAGGAACCGCCTACAATGAGCAGTTCTTC. This sequence encodes CATSGTAYNEQFF.

This clonotype was seen at least ten times. V is TRBV3-1 and J is TRBJ2-3; 10 nucleotides line up with TRBD1. Germline V gene data show CDR1 as LGHDT and CDR2 as YNNKEL (reference sequence). CDR3 length: 15 amino acids. The junction had 6 bases not matched to a gene; V was cut back by 4 bases and J by 5 bases. The CDR3 DNA reads as TGTGCCAGCAGCCGTTTCGGGACAGGGGAAGATACGCAGTATTTT. Amino acid sequence: CASSRFGTGEDTQYF.

This clonotype has ten or more counts. This sequence joins TRBV27 and TRBJ1-2; 7 bases match TRBD1. Germline lookup yields CDR1 MNHEY and CDR2 SMNVEV (reference sequence). Unmatched junction bases numbered 6, after V lost 3 bases and J lost 8 bases. The CDR3 covers 13 residues. The CDR3, as DNA: TGTGCCAGCAGTTTCCACAGGGGTTGGGGCTACACCTTC. Translated, it gives CASSFHRGWGYTF.

The rearrangement uses TRBV25-1 and TRBJ1-2, with a possible D match to TRBD1 (6 bases). V lost 2 bases, J lost 6 bases, and 19 bases lay in between. CDR1 MGHDK and CDR2 SYGVNS come from the germline V gene. The CDR3 runs 16 residues. CDR3 in amino acids: CASSEPGQTTGHGYTF. The DNA for the CDR3 is TGTGCCAGCAGTGAACCCGGCCAGACGACAGGCCATGGCTACACCTTC.